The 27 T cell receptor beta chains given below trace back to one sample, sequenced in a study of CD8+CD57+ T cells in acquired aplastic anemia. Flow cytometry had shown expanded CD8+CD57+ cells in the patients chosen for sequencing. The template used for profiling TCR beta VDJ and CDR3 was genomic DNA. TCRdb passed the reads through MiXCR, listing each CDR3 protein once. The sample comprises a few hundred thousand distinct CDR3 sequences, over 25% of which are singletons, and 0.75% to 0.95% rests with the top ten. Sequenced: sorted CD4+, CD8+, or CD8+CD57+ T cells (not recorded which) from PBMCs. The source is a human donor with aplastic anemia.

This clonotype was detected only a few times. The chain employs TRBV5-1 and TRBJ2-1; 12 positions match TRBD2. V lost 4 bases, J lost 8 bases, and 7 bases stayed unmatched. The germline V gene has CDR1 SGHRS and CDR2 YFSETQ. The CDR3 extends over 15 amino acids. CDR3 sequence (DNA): TGCGCCAGCAGCCTTACTAGCGGGGGGATGCATGAGCAGTTCTTC. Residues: CASSLTSGGMHEQFF. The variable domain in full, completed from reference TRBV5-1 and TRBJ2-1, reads KAGVTQTPRYLIKTRGQQVTLSCSPISGHRSVSWYQQTPGQGLQFLFEYFSETQRNKGNFPGRFSGRQFSNSRSEMNVSTLELGDSALYLCASSLTSGGMHEQFFGPGTRLTVL.

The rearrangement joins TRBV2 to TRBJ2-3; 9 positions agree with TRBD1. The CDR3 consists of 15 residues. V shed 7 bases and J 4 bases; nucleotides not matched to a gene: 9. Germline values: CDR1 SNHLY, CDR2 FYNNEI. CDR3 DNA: TGTGCCAGCAAGAAACAGGGGGCGTACGCAGATACGCAGTATTTT. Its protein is CASKKQGAYADTQYF.

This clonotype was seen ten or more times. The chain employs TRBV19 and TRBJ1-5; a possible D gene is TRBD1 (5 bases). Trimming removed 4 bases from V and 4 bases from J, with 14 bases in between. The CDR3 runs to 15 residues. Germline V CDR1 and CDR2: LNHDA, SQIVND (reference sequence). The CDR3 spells CASSTLGDRNQPQHF. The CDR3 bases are TGTGCCAGTAGTACCCTGGGGGACCGAAATCAGCCCCAGCATTTT.

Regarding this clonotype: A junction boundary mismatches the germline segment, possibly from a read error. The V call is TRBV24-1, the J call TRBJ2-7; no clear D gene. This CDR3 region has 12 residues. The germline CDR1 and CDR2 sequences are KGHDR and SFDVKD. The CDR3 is CATRDSGYEQYF. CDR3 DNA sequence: TGTGCCACCAGAGATTCAGGCTACGAGCAGTACTTC.

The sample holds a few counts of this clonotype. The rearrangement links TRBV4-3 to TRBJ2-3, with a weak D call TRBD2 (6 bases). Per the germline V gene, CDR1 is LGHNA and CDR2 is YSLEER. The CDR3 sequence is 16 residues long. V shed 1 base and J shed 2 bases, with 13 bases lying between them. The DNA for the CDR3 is TGCGCCAGCAGCCAAGGCTACCGGGACTCCACAGATACGCAGTATTTT. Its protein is CASSQGYRDSTDTQYF.

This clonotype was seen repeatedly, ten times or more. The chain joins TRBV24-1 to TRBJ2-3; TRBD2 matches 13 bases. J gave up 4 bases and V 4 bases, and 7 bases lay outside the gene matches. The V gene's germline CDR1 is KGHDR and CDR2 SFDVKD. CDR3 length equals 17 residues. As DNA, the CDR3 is TGTGCCACCAGTGACCCAGGACTAGCGGGAGAGTCAGATACGCAGTATTTT. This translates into CATSDPGLAGESDTQYF.

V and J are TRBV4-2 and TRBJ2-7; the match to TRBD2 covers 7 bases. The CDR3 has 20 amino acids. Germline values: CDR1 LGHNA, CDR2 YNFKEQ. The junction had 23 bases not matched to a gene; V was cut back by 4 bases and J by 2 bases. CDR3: CASSPPSMRGSTYPAYEQYF. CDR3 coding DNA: TGTGCCAGCAGCCCCCCTTCCATGCGGGGGTCTACTTACCCCGCCTACGAGCAGTACTTC.

The CDR3 DNA is TGTGCCAGCAGCCAACTAGCGGGAGGGGTCTGGACGCAGTATTTT. Translated, it gives CASSQLAGGVWTQYF. The rearrangement uses TRBV10-3 and TRBJ2-3, with 13 nucleotides matching TRBD2. This CDR3 has 15 amino acids. V trimming: 10 bases; J trimming: 9 bases; junction bases outside the gene matches: 13. CDR1 and CDR2 (germline): ENHRY, SYGVKD.

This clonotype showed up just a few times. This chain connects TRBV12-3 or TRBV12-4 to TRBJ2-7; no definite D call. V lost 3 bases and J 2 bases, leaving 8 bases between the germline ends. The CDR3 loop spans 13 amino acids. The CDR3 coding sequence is TGTGCCAGCAGTTTTTGGGCTGCCTACGAGCAGTACTTC. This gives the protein CASSFWAAYEQYF.

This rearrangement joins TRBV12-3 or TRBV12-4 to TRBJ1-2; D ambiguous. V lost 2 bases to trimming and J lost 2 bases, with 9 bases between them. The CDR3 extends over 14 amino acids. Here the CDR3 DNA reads TGTGCCAGCAGTTTACAGGAAACCAACTATGGCTACACCTTC. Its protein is CASSLQETNYGYTF.

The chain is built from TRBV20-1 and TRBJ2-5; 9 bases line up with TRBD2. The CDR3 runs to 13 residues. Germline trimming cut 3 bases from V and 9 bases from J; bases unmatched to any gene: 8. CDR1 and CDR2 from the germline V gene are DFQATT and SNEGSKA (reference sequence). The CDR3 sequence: CSASPVAGVAQYF. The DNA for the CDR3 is TGCAGTGCTAGTCCCGTAGCGGGAGTGGCCCAGTACTTC.

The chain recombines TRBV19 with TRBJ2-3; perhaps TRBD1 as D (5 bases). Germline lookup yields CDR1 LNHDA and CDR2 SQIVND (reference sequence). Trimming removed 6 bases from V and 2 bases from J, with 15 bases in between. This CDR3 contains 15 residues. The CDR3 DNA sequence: TGTGCCAGTAGAGGGCGTTTGGGGCCCACAGATACGCAGTATTTT. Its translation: CASRGRLGPTDTQYF.

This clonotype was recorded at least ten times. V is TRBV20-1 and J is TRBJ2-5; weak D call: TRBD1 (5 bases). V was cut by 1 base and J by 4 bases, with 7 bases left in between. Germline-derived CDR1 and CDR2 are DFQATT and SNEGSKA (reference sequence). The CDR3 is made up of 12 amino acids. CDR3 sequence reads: CSARGGLETQYF. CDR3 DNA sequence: TGCAGTGCTAGAGGGGGCTTAGAGACCCAGTACTTC.

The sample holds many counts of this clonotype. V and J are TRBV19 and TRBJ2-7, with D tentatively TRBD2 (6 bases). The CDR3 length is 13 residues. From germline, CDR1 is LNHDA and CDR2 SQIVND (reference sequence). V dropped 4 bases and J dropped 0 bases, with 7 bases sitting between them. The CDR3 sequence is CASSTGLSYEQYF. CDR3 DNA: TGTGCCAGTAGTACGGGACTCTCCTACGAGCAGTACTTC.

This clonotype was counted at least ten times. Here the CDR3 reads CATSDAGTGPQETQYF. The CDR3 DNA follows: TGTGCCACCAGTGACGCCGGGACAGGGCCCCAAGAGACCCAGTACTTC. This chain uses TRBV24-1 with TRBJ2-5; 9 bases align to TRBD1. Trimming at V came to 4 bases and at J to 1 base, leaving 6 bases not matched to a gene. The germline gives CDR1 KGHDR, CDR2 SFDVKD. The CDR3 totals 16 residues.

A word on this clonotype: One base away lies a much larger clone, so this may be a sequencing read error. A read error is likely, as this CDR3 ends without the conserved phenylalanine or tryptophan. CDR3 bases: TGTGCCAGTACTCAGGGACAGGTCACCAATCAGCCCCAGCATTTG. Amino acids: CASTQGQVTNQPQHL. The chain uses TRBV19 and TRBJ1-5; TRBD1 matches at 8 bases. Germline-derived CDR1 and CDR2 are LNHDA and SQIVND (reference sequence). The CDR3 spans 15 residues. Trimming cost V 7 bases and J 3 bases; bases outside gene matches: 8.

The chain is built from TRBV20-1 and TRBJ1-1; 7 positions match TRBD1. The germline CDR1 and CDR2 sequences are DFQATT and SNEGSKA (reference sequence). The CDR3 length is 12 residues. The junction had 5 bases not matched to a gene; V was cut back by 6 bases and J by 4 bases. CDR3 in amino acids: CSARPGGTEAFF. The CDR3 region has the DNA TGCAGTGCCCGCCCAGGGGGCACTGAAGCTTTCTTT.

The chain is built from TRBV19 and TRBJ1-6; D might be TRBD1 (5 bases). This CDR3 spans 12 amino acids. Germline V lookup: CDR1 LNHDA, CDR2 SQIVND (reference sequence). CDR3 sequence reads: CAYKPGHSPLHF. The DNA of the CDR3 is TGTGCTTACAAACCGGGGCATTCACCCCTCCACTTT.

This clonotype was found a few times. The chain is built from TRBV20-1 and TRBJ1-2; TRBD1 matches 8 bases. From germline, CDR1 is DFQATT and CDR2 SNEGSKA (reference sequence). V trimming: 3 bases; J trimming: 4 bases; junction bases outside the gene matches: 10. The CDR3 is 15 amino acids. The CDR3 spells CSARGAGGFLYGYTF. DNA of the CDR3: TGCAGTGCTAGGGGGGCAGGGGGCTTTCTCTATGGCTACACCTTC.

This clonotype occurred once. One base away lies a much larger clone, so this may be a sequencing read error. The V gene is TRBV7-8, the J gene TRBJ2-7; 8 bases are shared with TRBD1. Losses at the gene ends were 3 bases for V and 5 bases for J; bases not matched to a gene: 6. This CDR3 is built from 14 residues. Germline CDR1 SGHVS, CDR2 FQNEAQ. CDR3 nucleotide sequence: TGTGCCAGCAGCTTTGACAGGGGTGGAGACGAGCAGTACTTC. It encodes CASSFDRGGDEQYF.

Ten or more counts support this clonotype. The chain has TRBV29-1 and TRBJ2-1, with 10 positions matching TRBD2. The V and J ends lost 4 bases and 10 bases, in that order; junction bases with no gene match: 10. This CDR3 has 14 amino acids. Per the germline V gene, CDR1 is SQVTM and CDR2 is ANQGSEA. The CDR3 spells CSVAEREGRAEQFF. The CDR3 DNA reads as TGCAGCGTTGCAGAGCGGGAGGGCCGTGCGGAGCAGTTCTTC.

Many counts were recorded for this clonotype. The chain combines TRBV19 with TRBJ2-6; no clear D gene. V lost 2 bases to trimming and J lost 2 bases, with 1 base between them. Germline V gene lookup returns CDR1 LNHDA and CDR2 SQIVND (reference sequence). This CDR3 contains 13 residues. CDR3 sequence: CASSIPGANVLTF. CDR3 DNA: TGTGCCAGTAGTATACCTGGGGCCAACGTCCTGACTTTC.

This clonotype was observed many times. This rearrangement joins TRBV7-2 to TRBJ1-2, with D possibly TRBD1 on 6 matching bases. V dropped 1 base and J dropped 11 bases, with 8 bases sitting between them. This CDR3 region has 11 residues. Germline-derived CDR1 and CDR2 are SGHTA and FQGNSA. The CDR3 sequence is CASSLDRAYTF. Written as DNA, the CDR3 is TGTGCCAGCAGCTTAGACAGGGCATACACCTTC.

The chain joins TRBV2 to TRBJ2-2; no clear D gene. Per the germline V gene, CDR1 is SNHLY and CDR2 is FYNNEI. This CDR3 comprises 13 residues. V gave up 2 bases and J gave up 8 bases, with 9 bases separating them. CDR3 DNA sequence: TGTGCCAGCAGTGAACGACCGAGAGGGGAGCTGTTTTTT. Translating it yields CASSERPRGELFF.

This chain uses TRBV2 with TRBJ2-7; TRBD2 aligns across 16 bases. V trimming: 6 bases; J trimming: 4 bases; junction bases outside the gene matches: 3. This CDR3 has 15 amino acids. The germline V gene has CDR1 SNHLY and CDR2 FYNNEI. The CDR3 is CASRGLAGGRYEQYF. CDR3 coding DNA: TGTGCCAGCAGGGGACTAGCGGGAGGGAGGTACGAGCAGTACTTC.

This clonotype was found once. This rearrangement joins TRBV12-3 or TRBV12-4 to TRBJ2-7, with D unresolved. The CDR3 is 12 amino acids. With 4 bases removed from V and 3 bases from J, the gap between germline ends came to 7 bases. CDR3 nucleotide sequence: TGTGCCAGCAGTTCCCGCCACTACGAGCAGTACTTC. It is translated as CASSSRHYEQYF.

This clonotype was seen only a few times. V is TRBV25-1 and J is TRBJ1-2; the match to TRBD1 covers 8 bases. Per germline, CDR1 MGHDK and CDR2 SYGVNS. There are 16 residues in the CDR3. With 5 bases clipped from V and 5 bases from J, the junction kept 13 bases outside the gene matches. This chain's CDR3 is CASSLSGQGSEYGYTF. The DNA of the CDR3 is TGTGCCAGCAGTTTATCAGGACAGGGTTCGGAGTATGGCTACACCTTC.